These 2 T cell receptor beta chains came from one sample sequenced in a study of T cell changes during pregnancy in multiple sclerosis. Assay used: immunoSEQ multiplex PCR; TCRdb lists only in-frame clones, some missing. The sample lists approximately 50,000 clones; roughly 92% were seen once. The sequenced sample was CD4+ T cells from peripheral blood mononuclear cells, obtained after pregnancy. All receptors come from a female donor with multiple sclerosis, enrolled in a pregnancy study.

The J gene is TRBJ2-7, the V gene TRBV29-1; 9 nucleotides align to TRBD2. The CDR3 is made up of 14 amino acids. Trimming at V came to 1 base and at J to 5 bases, leaving 6 bases not matched to a gene. Germline lookup yields CDR1 SQVTM and CDR2 ANQGSEA. The CDR3 sequence: CSVEVSGRTHEQYF. CDR3 nucleotide sequence: TGCAGCGTTGAAGTCAGCGGGAGGACCCACGAGCAGTACTTC.

This clone was counted only a few times. CDR3 DNA sequence: TGTGCCAGCTCATCCCGAGCCGGGACAGGGGTCGGCACTGAAGCTTTCTTT. Protein product: CASSSRAGTGVGTEAFF. This sequence joins TRBV18 and TRBJ1-1; 10 bases align to TRBD1. Germline V gene sequence: CDR1 KGHSH, CDR2 LQKENI. The CDR3 has 17 residues. V was clipped by 5 bases and J by 4 bases; unmatched bases: 13.